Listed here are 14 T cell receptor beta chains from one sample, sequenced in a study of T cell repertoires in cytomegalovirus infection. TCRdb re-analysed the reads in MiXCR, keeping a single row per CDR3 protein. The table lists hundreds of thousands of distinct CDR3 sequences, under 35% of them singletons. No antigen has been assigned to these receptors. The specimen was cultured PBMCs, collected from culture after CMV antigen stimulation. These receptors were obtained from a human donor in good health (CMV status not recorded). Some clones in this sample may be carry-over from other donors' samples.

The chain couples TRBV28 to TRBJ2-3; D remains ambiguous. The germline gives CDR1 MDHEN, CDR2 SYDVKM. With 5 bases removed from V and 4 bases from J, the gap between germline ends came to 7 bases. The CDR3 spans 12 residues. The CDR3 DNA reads TGTGCCAGCAGTACCACCCCAGATACGCAGTATTTT. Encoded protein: CASSTTPDTQYF.

The chain's CDR3 is CASSMHRDLNQPQHF. The DNA of the CDR3 is TGTGCCAGCAGCATGCACCGGGACCTCAATCAGCCCCAGCATTTT. The chain links TRBV7-8 to TRBJ1-5, with D perhaps TRBD1 (5 bases). Germline lookup yields CDR1 SGHVS and CDR2 FQNEAQ. CDR3 size: 15 residues. Trimming stripped 5 bases from V and 3 bases from J, with 14 bases between.

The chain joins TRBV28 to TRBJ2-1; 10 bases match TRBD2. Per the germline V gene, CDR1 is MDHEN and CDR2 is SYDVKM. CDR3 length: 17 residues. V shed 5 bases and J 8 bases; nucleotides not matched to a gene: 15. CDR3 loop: CASSPLFSSGGGDEQFF. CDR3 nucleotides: TGTGCCAGCAGTCCACTCTTCTCGAGCGGGGGGGGGGATGAGCAGTTCTTC.

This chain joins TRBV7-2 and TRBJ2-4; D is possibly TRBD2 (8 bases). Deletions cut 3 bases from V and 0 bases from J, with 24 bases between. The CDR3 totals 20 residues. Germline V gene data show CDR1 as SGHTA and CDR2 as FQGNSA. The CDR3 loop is CASSFDRATSGELAKNIQYF. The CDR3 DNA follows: TGTGCCAGCAGCTTTGACAGGGCCACTAGCGGAGAACTAGCCAAAAACATTCAGTACTTC.

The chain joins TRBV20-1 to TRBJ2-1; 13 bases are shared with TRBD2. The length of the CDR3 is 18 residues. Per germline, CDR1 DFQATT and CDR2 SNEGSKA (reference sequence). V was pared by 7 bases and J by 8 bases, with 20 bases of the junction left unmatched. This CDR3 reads CSVSPELRTSGSSYEQFF. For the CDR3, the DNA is TGCAGTGTATCACCCGAACTCAGGACTAGCGGGAGTTCCTATGAGCAGTTCTTC.

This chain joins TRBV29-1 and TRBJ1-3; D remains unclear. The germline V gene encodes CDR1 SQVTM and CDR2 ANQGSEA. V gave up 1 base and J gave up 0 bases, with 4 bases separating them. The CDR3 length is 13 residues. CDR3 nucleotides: TGCAGCGTTGAAGGAAACTCTGGAAACACCATATATTTT. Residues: CSVEGNSGNTIYF. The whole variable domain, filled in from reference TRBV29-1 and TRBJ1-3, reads SAVISQKPSRDICQRGTSLTIQCQVDSQVTMMFWYRQQPGQSLTLIATANQGSEATYESGFVIDKFPISRPNLTFSTLTVSNMSPEDSSIYLCSVEGNSGNTIYFGEGSWLTVV.

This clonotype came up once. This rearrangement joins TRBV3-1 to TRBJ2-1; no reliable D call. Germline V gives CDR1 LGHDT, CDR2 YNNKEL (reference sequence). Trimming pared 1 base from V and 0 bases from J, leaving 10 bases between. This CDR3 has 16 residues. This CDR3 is CASSQVVRSSYNEQFF. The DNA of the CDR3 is TGTGCCAGCAGCCAAGTTGTCCGAAGCTCCTACAATGAGCAGTTCTTC.

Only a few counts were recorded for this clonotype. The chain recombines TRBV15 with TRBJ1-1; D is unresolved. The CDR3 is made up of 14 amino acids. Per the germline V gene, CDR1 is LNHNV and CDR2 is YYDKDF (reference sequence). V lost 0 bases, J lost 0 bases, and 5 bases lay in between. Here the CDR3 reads CATSRDQLNTEAFF. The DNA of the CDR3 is TGTGCCACCAGCAGAGATCAGCTGAACACTGAAGCTTTCTTT.

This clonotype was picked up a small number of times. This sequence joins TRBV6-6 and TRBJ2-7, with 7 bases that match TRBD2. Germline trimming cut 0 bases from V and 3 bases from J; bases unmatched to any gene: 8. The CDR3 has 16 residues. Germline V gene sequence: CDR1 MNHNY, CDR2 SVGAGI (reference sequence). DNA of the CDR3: TGTGCCAGCAGTTACTCGACGCTGGGGGGGGGCTACGAGCAGTACTTC. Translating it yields CASSYSTLGGGYEQYF.

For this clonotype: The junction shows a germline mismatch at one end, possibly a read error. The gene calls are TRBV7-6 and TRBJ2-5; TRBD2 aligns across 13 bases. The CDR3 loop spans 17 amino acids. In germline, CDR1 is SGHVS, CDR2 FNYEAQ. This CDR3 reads CASSQGLAGIYQETQYF. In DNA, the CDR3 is TGTGCTAGCAGCCAGGGACTAGCGGGAATTTACCAAGAGACCCAGTACTTC.

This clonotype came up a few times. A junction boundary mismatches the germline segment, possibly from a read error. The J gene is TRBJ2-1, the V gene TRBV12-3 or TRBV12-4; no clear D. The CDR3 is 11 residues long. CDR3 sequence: CASNSFNEQFF. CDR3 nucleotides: TGTGCCAGCAACTCCTTCAATGAGCAGTTCTTC.

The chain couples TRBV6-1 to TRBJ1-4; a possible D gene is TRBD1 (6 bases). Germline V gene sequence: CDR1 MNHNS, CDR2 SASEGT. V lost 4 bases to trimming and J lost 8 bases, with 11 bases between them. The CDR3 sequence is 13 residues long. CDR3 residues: CASSVGGWEKLFF. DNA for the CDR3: TGTGCCAGCAGTGTAGGGGGATGGGAAAAACTGTTTTTT.

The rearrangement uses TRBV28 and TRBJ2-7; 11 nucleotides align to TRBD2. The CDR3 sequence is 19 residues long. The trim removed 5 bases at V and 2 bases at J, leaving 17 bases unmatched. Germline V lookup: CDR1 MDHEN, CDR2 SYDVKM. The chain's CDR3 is CASSLYPQSSGRTTYEQYF. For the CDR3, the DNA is TGTGCCAGCAGTCTCTACCCCCAATCTAGCGGGAGGACCACCTACGAGCAGTACTTC.

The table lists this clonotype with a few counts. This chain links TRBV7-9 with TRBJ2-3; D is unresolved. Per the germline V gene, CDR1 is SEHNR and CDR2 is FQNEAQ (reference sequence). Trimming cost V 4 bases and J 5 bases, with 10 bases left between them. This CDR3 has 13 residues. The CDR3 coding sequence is TGTGCCAGCAGCTCCTTATCAGGAGATACGCAGTATTTT. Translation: CASSSLSGDTQYF. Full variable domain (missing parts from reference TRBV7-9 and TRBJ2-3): DTGVSQNPRHKITKRGQNVTFRCDPISEHNRLYWYRQTLGQGPEFLTYFQNEAQLEKSRLLSDRFSAERPKGSFSTLEIQRTEQGDSAMYLCASSSLSGDTQYFGPGTRLTVL.